These 7 T cell receptor beta chains originate from one sample sequenced in a study of blood T cell repertoires in COVID-19. The method was immunoSEQ multiplex PCR; TCRdb's version includes in-frame clones alone and lacks a portion of them. The data hold under 200,000 clones, with roughly 90% observed a single time. Material: peripheral blood. Receptors originate from a man in his forties or fifties with acute or convalescent COVID-19.

V gene TRBV28 combines with J gene TRBJ2-3; 7 nucleotides line up with TRBD1. V was pared by 5 bases and J by 6 bases, with 14 bases of the junction left unmatched. Germline CDR1 and CDR2: MDHEN and SYDVKM. The CDR3 is made up of 16 amino acids. The CDR3 DNA reads TGTGCCAGCAGTCTTAGGGACAGCAGGCCAGCCGATACGCAGTATTTT. This translates into CASSLRDSRPADTQYF.

The chain employs TRBV3-1 (or the pseudogene TRBV3-2) and TRBJ1-1, with TRBD1 as a possible D gene (5 bases). The CDR3 is 13 residues long. Germline-derived CDR1 and CDR2 are LGHDT and YNNKEL (reference sequence). Trimming cost V 1 base and J 5 bases, with 8 bases left between them. The CDR3 DNA reads TGTGCCAGCAGCCAAGGGGGCATGACTGAAGCTTTCTTT. Protein: CASSQGGMTEAFF.

The rearrangement joins TRBV6-4 to TRBJ2-7, with TRBD1 identical over 7 bases. Germline values: CDR1 MRHNA, CDR2 SNTAGT. The CDR3 loop spans 17 amino acids. The trim removed 2 bases at V and 3 bases at J, leaving 13 bases unmatched. The CDR3 loop reads CASSDLLQDRVHYEQYF. The CDR3 DNA reads as TGTGCCAGCAGTGACCTTCTTCAAGACAGGGTTCACTACGAGCAGTACTTC.

This clone was recorded at least ten times. The same CDR3 also results from other DNA sequences found in this sample. The rearrangement uses TRBV7-2 and TRBJ1-6, with 9 bases lining up with TRBD1. Trimming took 5 bases from V and 7 from J; bases not matched to a gene: 6. The CDR3 has 15 amino acids. Germline lookup yields CDR1 SGHTA and CDR2 FQGNSA. This CDR3 is CASSPQTGGNSPLHF. The DNA of the CDR3 is TGTGCCAGCAGCCCCCAGACAGGGGGAAATTCACCCCTCCACTTT.

This clone was found once. The chain joins TRBV18 to TRBJ1-2; tentative D call: TRBD1 (5 bases). This CDR3 contains 15 residues. Looked up from germline, CDR1 is KGHSH and CDR2 is LQKENI. V was pared by 4 bases and J by 6 bases, with 18 bases between. The CDR3 protein is CASSRPDNPTNGYTF. The CDR3 region has the DNA TGTGCCAGCTCACGACCGGACAACCCTACTAATGGCTACACCTTC. Drawing the rest from reference TRBV18 and TRBJ1-2, the complete variable domain is NAGVMQNPRHLVRRRGQEARLRCSPMKGHSHVYWYRQLPEEGLKFMVYLQKENIIDESGMPKERFSAEFPKEGPSILRIQQVVRGDSAAYFCASSRPDNPTNGYTFGSGTRLTVV.

This chain joins TRBV3-1 (or the pseudogene TRBV3-2) and TRBJ1-5, with D maybe TRBD1 (5 bases). Trimming took 1 base from V and 8 from J, leaving 12 bases between them. CDR1 is LGHDT and CDR2 is YNNKEL in the germline V gene (reference sequence). The CDR3 runs to 14 residues. DNA for the CDR3: TGTGCCAGCAGCCAAGGGGGGGTCGGAGAGCCCCAGCATTTT. Amino acid sequence: CASSQGGVGEPQHF.

V usage is TRBV27 and J usage is TRBJ1-4; D might be TRBD1 (5 bases). The germline gives CDR1 MNHEY, CDR2 SMNVEV (reference sequence). The CDR3 has 17 residues. The germline V and J ends were trimmed by 3 bases and 5 bases, with 19 bases remaining between them. The CDR3 DNA follows: TGTGCCAGCAGTTTCCTGGGGGTGGGAGGGAAGAATGAAAAACTGTTTTTT. This sequence encodes CASSFLGVGGKNEKLFF. The entire variable domain, with the rest obtained from reference TRBV27 and TRBJ1-4, is as follows: EAQVTQNPRYLITVTGKKLTVTCSQNMNHEYMSWYRQDPGLGLRQIYYSMNVEVTDKGDVPEGYKVSRKEKRNFPLILESPSPNQTSLYFCASSFLGVGGKNEKLFFGSGTQLSVL.